This T cell receptor (beta chain) derives from a study of T cells in Graves' hyperthyroidism and ophthalmopathy. The V and J ends lost 6 bases and 5 bases, in that order; junction bases with no gene match: 0. The germline V gene has CDR1 LNHNV and CDR2 YYDKDF (reference sequence). The CDR3 contains 13 residues. Amplified regions were TCR beta CDR3 sequences from RNA transcripts. The HTBI set primed first-round TCR CDR3 RT-PCR. TCRdb re-derived calls from the multiplex PCR reads in MiXCR, one entry per CDR3 protein. This table holds about 840,000 distinct CDR3 sequences, roughly 37% found once. This chain uses TRBV15 with TRBJ2-1, with 11 bases fitting TRBD2. Sequencing was carried out using blood. This TCR came from a man younger than 30 with Graves' hyperthyroidism. The CDR3 region has the DNA TGTGCCACCAGGACTAGCGGGGACAATGAGCAGTTCTTC. Translation: CATRTSGDNEQFF. Using reference TRBV15 and TRBJ2-1 for the parts outside the CDR3, the full variable domain is DAMVIQNPRYQVTQFGKPVTLSCSQTLNHNVMYWYQQKSSQAPKLLFHYYDKDFNNEADTPDNFQSRRPNTSFCFLDIRSPGLGDTAMYLCATRTSGDNEQFFGPGTRLTVL.